This TCR beta chain stems from a study of technical replicates of blood from a handful of donors (dated by TCRdb to the late 2010s). Its CDR3 holds 13 amino acids, cysteine through phenylalanine. CDR3 DNA is the only sequence kept; it has 39 bases, read in frame from the first base. CDR1 MNHNY and CDR2 SVGAGI are derived from the germline V gene (reference sequence). The junction carries 21 bases between V and J, which are trimmed by 11 bases and 8 bases respectively. The library was obtained by the immunoSEQ multiplex PCR assay. TCRdb provides this immuneACCESS table in a form limited to in-frame rearrangements. Some clones are lacking; in checked studies, under half of them reflect an unresolved V gene, and why the rest are absent is not known. Counted in this sample were 75,000 to 95,000 clones; approximately 94% of them appeared once. Approximately 0.41% of the sample is taken by the ten largest.

Worth noting for this clone: Its target antigen remains unknown. No much larger clonotype is one base removed from it; base qualities were not supplied.

The source is a human donor in good health. The sample taken for sequencing was T cells isolated from PBMCs. The rearranged segments are TRBV6-6 and TRBJ1-2; the D gene is perhaps TRBD1, on 5 matching bases. The CDR3 region reads CAGWGGDGQGYTF. The DNA is TGTGCCGGTTGGGGGGGTGACGGTCAAGGCTACACCTTC.